This T cell receptor beta chain appears in the sequencing data of a study of circulating CD8 cells and anti-PD-1 response in melanoma. TCR libraries were prepared from approximately 15 ng of total RNA with the QIAseq Immune Repertoire TCR panel. TCRdb redid the calling of the reads with MiXCR, one entry per CDR3 protein. The data contain about 1,500 distinct CDR3 sequences, over 8% of them singletons. Four subsets defined by PD-1 and/or TIGIT were sorted from live CD3+CD8+TCRalphabeta+ cells. Germline V gene data show CDR1 as KGHDR and CDR2 as SFDVKD. J lost 2 bases, V lost 4 bases, and 3 bases had no gene match. This CDR3 has 14 residues. Sample share makes this clonotype medium-sized.

The rearrangement joins TRBV24-1 to TRBJ2-5, with 7 nucleotides matching TRBD2. This TCR was sampled from a human donor with melanoma. Sequenced here: CD8+ T cells from PBMCs, sampled at baseline or after one month of anti-PD-1 therapy (not recorded which). CDR3 in amino acids: CATSEGGDQETQYF. The CDR3 nucleotides read TGTGCCACCAGTGAGGGAGGGGATCAAGAGACCCAGTACTTC.